One sample yielded the 21 T cell receptor beta chains listed below, sequenced in a study of identical twins. Using its own MiXCR run on the 5' RACE reads, TCRdb lists one record per CDR3 protein. Of 1.5 million or so distinct CDR3 sequences in the sample, 32% were seen once. Sample: cord blood. The receptors were gathered from a newborn girl in good health.

The chain employs TRBV27 and TRBJ1-1; D is perhaps TRBD1 (6 bases). CDR3 length: 15 residues. Trimming left V 4 bases short and J 2 bases short, with 14 bases between. From germline, CDR1 is MNHEY and CDR2 SMNVEV (reference sequence). The CDR3 reads CASSWSRGGNTEAFF. The CDR3 DNA reads TGTGCCAGCAGTTGGAGTAGGGGGGGAAACACTGAAGCTTTCTTT.

The chain joins TRBV11-2 to TRBJ1-2; no firm D call. Germline V gene data show CDR1 as SGHAT and CDR2 as FQNNGV. The V gene lost 10 bases and the J gene lost 8 bases, with 14 bases spanning the gap. The CDR3 length is 11 residues. CDR3 amino acids: CATYSDVGYTF. As DNA, the CDR3 is TGTGCCACTTACTCCGACGTAGGCTACACCTTC.

J is TRBJ2-5 and V is TRBV20-1; D possibly corresponds to TRBD2 (6 bases). The DNA end lines up better with TRBJ2-7; the J call may be wrong. In germline, CDR1 is DFQATT, CDR2 SNEGSKA (reference sequence). This CDR3 region has 13 residues. The CDR3 here is CSARYGSGGEQYF. CDR3 sequence (DNA): TGCAGTGCTAGATACGGGAGTGGGGGCGAGCAGTACTTC.

This chain uses TRBV28 with TRBJ2-1; D not resolved. TRBJ2-7 matches the DNA end more closely, so the J call is doubtful. The CDR3 loop spans 15 amino acids. CDR1 is MDHEN and CDR2 is SYDVKM in the germline V gene. The CDR3 region has the DNA TGTGCCAGCAGTTTCTTCGGCAGAACCTACAATGAGCAGTACTTC. It encodes CASSFFGRTYNEQYF.

The CDR3 sequence: CATAPRWTPNTEAFF. The CDR3 DNA sequence: TGTGCCACCGCCCCCCGTTGGACACCGAACACTGAAGCTTTCTTT. The gene calls are TRBV7-9 and TRBJ1-1; D possibly corresponds to TRBD1 (5 bases). The CDR3 runs to 15 residues. Germline V gives CDR1 SEHNR, CDR2 FQNEAQ (reference sequence). Trimming stripped 10 bases from V and 1 base from J, with 19 bases between.

The V and J genes are TRBV21-1 and TRBJ1-1. TRBV21-1 is an annotated pseudogene. The CDR3 loop spans 10 amino acids. CDR3 protein: CASSKGDAFF. The CDR3, as DNA: TGTGCCAGCAGCAAAGGGGATGCTTTCTTT.

The rearrangement uses TRBV12-3 or TRBV12-4 and TRBJ2-3; 9 bases match TRBD2. The CDR3 extends over 14 amino acids. Trimming removed 2 bases from V and 11 bases from J; junction bases left unmatched: 8. The CDR3 nucleotides are TGTGCCAGCAGTTTACGCGGGAGGGCATCGGGGCAGTATTTT. Its translation is CASSLRGRASGQYF.

This clonotype was picked up a small number of times. The chain recombines TRBV20-1 with TRBJ2-1; D remains unclear. The ends were cut back, 6 bases at V and 10 bases at J, with 28 bases in the middle. The germline gives CDR1 DFQATT, CDR2 SNEGSKA (reference sequence). The CDR3 totals 16 residues. CDR3 in amino acids: CSAVGTSVFSGTEQFF. The CDR3, as DNA: TGCAGTGCGGTCGGAACATCGGTTTTTTCTGGTACCGAGCAGTTCTTC.

This clonotype was seen only a few times. The chain employs TRBV29-1 and TRBJ2-1; maybe TRBD2 (7 bases). The V gene's germline CDR1 is SQVTM and CDR2 ANQGSEA. The CDR3 totals 16 residues. Trimming took off 4 bases at V and 2 bases at J, with 18 bases between the two ends. The CDR3 protein is CSVGRGGGGAYNEQFF. CDR3 sequence (DNA): TGCAGCGTTGGAAGGGGTGGCGGGGGCGCCTACAATGAGCAGTTCTTC.

This sequence joins TRBV5-1 and TRBJ2-3; D may match TRBD1 or TRBD2 (5 bases each). The CDR3 length is 14 residues. V was clipped by 3 bases and J by 5 bases, with 13 bases between them. Germline assignment: CDR1 SGHRS and CDR2 YFSETQ. CDR3 DNA: TGCGCCAGCAGCTCCCCTCGTGGGGGAGATACGCAGTATTTT. Protein sequence: CASSSPRGGDTQYF.

The chain is built from TRBV20-1 and TRBJ2-7; perhaps D is TRBD1 or TRBD2 (6 bases each). CDR1 is DFQATT, CDR2 SNEGSKA, per germline (reference sequence). The CDR3 runs to 13 residues. The V end was cut by 6 bases, the J end by 3 bases, with 15 bases between. CDR3 nucleotides: TGCAGTGCCATAGGGGGGCTGAGCTACGAGCAGTACTTC. Amino acid sequence: CSAIGGLSYEQYF.

The table lists this clonotype with a count of one. A much larger clonotype is one base distant, so this may be a read error. This chain uses TRBV6-5 with TRBJ2-1, with TRBD2 matching 7 bases. Per germline, CDR1 MNHEY and CDR2 SVGAGI. This CDR3 has 15 amino acids. Losses at the gene ends were 6 bases for V and 5 bases for J; bases not matched to a gene: 10. The CDR3 region has the DNA TGTGCCAGCAGCTCTAGCGGCCCCGCCCACAATGAGCAGTTCTTC. Residues: CASSSSGPAHNEQFF.

V gene TRBV4-2 combines with J gene TRBJ1-5, with a possible D match to TRBD1 (5 bases). Per germline, CDR1 LGHNA and CDR2 YNFKEQ. V was pared by 1 base and J by 3 bases, with 10 bases between. The CDR3 length is 15 residues. In DNA, the CDR3 is TGTGCCAGCAGCCAAGCTGGGGGTCCCAATCAGCCCCAGCATTTT. Encoded protein: CASSQAGGPNQPQHF.

This sequence joins TRBV14 and TRBJ2-3; D ambiguous. Germline V lookup: CDR1 SGHDN, CDR2 FVKESK. The CDR3 has 16 amino acids. Trimming cost V 0 bases and J 2 bases, with 12 bases left between them. CDR3 protein: CASSQDPWLNTDTQYF. CDR3 DNA sequence: TGTGCCAGCAGCCAAGATCCATGGCTGAACACAGATACGCAGTATTTT. Based on the CDR3 plus reference TRBV14 and TRBJ2-3, the full variable domain is EAGVTQFPSHSVIEKGQTVTLRCDPISGHDNLYWYRRVMGKEIKFLLHFVKESKQDESGMPNNRFLAERTGGTYSTLKVQPAELEDSGVYFCASSQDPWLNTDTQYFGPGTRLTVL.

V and J are TRBV15 and TRBJ2-7; D is possibly TRBD1 (6 bases). Trimming removed 2 bases from V and 3 bases from J, with 11 bases in between. Germline values: CDR1 LNHNV, CDR2 YYDKDF (reference sequence). This CDR3 region has 14 residues. CDR3 in amino acids: CATSRTTGLYEQYF. The CDR3 DNA reads as TGTGCCACCAGCAGAACGACAGGCCTCTACGAGCAGTACTTC.

V usage is TRBV20-1 and J usage is TRBJ1-1, with 8 bases identical to TRBD1. The V gene end was trimmed by 6 bases and the J gene end by 3 bases; junction bases not matched to a gene: 6. CDR1 DFQATT and CDR2 SNEGSKA come from the germline V gene (reference sequence). The CDR3 totals 13 residues. Written as DNA, the CDR3 is TGCAGTGCCGGACAGGGACTTTACACTGAAGCTTTCTTT. Encoded protein: CSAGQGLYTEAFF.

This chain connects TRBV18 to TRBJ2-5, with TRBD2 matching over 11 bases. The J call is doubtful: the DNA matches TRBJ2-7 better. Germline V gives CDR1 KGHSH, CDR2 LQKENI. This CDR3 is 16 amino acids long. The CDR3 DNA follows: TGTGCCAGCTCACCACCGAACCTAGCGGGAGGATACGAGCAGTACTTC. It translates to CASSPPNLAGGYEQYF.

This clonotype was picked up many times. The chain employs TRBV6-6 and TRBJ2-5; D is unclear. This CDR3 is 14 amino acids long. Germline V lookup: CDR1 MNHNY, CDR2 SVGAGI (reference sequence). The V end was cut by 6 bases, the J end by 2 bases, with 13 bases between. CDR3 DNA sequence: TGTGCCAGCAGATTCAGACACTTTCAAGAGACCCAGTACTTC. Its protein product is CASRFRHFQETQYF.

The chain links TRBV4-1 to TRBJ1-1; D not resolved. The germline gives CDR1 MGHRA, CDR2 YSYEKL. V lost 0 bases, J lost 1 base, and 12 bases lay in between. CDR3 length: 16 residues. The chain's CDR3 is CASSQDTGGGNTEAFF. CDR3 bases: TGCGCCAGCAGCCAAGATACGGGCGGCGGGAACACTGAAGCTTTCTTT.

This clonotype appeared once. The genes are TRBV20-1 and TRBJ2-7; 7 bases fit TRBD2. The CDR3 covers 16 residues. Germline V CDR1 and CDR2: DFQATT, SNEGSKA (reference sequence). V gave up 3 bases and J gave up 7 bases; unmatched junction bases: 18. The CDR3 here is CSASGLGLRSLGEQYF. In nucleotides, the CDR3 is TGCAGTGCTAGCGGTTTGGGACTAAGGTCTTTGGGTGAGCAGTACTTC.

The genes are TRBV3-1 and TRBJ2-1; D is uncertain. The CDR3 extends over 11 amino acids. Germline V gene data show CDR1 as LGHDT and CDR2 as YNNKEL (reference sequence). V gave up 2 bases and J gave up 9 bases, with 5 bases separating them. Here the CDR3 reads CASSQSAEQFF. CDR3 bases: TGTGCCAGCAGCCAATCGGCTGAGCAGTTCTTC.